The 26 T cell receptor beta chains listed next were all sequenced from one sample in a study of blood T cells in healthy people across ages. Sample-barcoded 5' priming and a J-beta primer mix drove a second PCR of roughly 6 to 12 cycles. TCRdb reprocessed the 5' RACE reads with MiXCR, giving one entry per CDR3 protein. The sample has about 1.1 million distinct CDR3 sequences, less than 45% seen once. Sequencing was performed on blood. The source is a man aged 18 to 29 in good health.

The chain is built from TRBV24-1 and TRBJ1-4; TRBD1 matches at 11 bases. In germline, CDR1 is KGHDR, CDR2 SFDVKD. This CDR3 contains 23 residues. The J segment lost 2 bases and the V segment lost 10 bases, leaving 29 bases of the junction unmatched. The CDR3 region is CATPFFEEVGRDRGMRTNEKLFF. DNA for the CDR3: TGTGCCACGCCATTTTTTGAAGAGGTCGGTCGGGACAGGGGGATGAGGACTAATGAAAAACTGTTTTTT.

This clonotype was counted many times. The rearrangement joins TRBV11-2 to TRBJ1-4, with 9 bases aligning to TRBD1. Germline assignment: CDR1 SGHAT and CDR2 FQNNGV. The J segment lost 6 bases and the V segment lost 5 bases, leaving 7 bases of the junction unmatched. The CDR3 is made up of 15 amino acids. The CDR3 region is CASSPWRTGDEKLFF. In nucleotides, the CDR3 is TGTGCCAGCAGCCCATGGAGGACAGGGGATGAAAAACTGTTTTTT.

Many counts were recorded for this clonotype. This rearrangement joins TRBV4-1 to TRBJ2-1; perhaps TRBD1 as D (6 bases). Deletions cut 0 bases from V and 9 bases from J, with 12 bases between. This CDR3 region has 14 residues. CDR1 and CDR2 (germline): MGHRA, YSYEKL. CDR3 residues: CASSQEGLTGEQFF. The DNA of the CDR3 is TGCGCCAGCAGCCAAGAAGGGTTGACAGGTGAGCAGTTCTTC.

The V gene is TRBV19, the J gene TRBJ2-3; D unclear. This CDR3 comprises 14 residues. Germline-derived CDR1 and CDR2 are LNHDA and SQIVND (reference sequence). The V end lost 8 bases, the J end lost 5 bases, and 17 bases lay between the germline ends. CDR3 DNA: TGTGCCAGTGGAAAAGGGCTAGGAGTAGATACGCAGTATTTT. Protein sequence: CASGKGLGVDTQYF.

This clonotype has just a few counts. The rearrangement uses TRBV5-6 and TRBJ1-2, with D unresolved. CDR1 and CDR2 from the germline V gene are SGHDT and YYEEEE. Deletions cut 6 bases from V and 1 base from J, with 13 bases between. This CDR3 is 14 amino acids long. DNA for the CDR3: TGTGCCAGCACCCTGGACCGAAATAACTATGGCTACACCTTC. This translates into CASTLDRNNYGYTF.

This clonotype has ten or more counts. V is TRBV20-1 and J is TRBJ1-2; perhaps TRBD1 as D (5 bases). Per germline, CDR1 DFQATT and CDR2 SNEGSKA (reference sequence). There are 14 residues in the CDR3. V was pared by 6 bases and J by 0 bases, with 14 bases between. The CDR3 is CSATTDPANYGYTF. The CDR3 DNA reads as TGCAGTGCCACGACAGACCCTGCTAACTATGGCTACACCTTC.

This clonotype was seen many times. The chain combines TRBV3-1 with TRBJ2-7, with D possibly being TRBD1 (6 bases). Looked up from germline, CDR1 is LGHDT and CDR2 is YNNKEL (reference sequence). The ends were cut back, 5 bases at V and 0 bases at J, with 11 bases in the middle. The CDR3 length is 14 residues. The CDR3 coding sequence is TGTGCCAGCAGCTTAAGACAGGTCTCCTACGAGCAGTACTTC. Translation: CASSLRQVSYEQYF.

This clonotype has just a few counts. In DNA, the CDR3 is TGTGCCAGCAGGCCGCTTGGACGGTTGGACACTGAAGCTTTCTTT. Amino acid sequence: CASRPLGRLDTEAFF. V gene TRBV6-5 combines with J gene TRBJ1-1; D gene unclear. The V gene's germline CDR1 is MNHEY and CDR2 SVGAGI. The CDR3 runs to 15 residues. Trimming cost V 6 bases and J 3 bases, with 17 bases left between them.

This clonotype was observed a few times. The germline gene is not matched at one end of the junction; a read error may be the cause. The V gene is TRBV7-9, the J gene TRBJ2-1, with D possibly being TRBD2 (6 bases). The CDR3 has 13 residues. Per germline, CDR1 SEHNR and CDR2 FQNEAQ (reference sequence). DNA of the CDR3: TGTGCCGGCAGCTTTGGGAGGAACAATGAGCAGTTCTTC. It codes for CAGSFGRNNEQFF.

This clonotype came up a few times. The chain links TRBV10-3 to TRBJ1-2, with 11 bases that match TRBD1. The CDR3 has 14 residues. The V and J ends lost 8 bases and 4 bases, in that order; junction bases with no gene match: 6. CDR1 and CDR2 (germline): ENHRY, SYGVKD. CDR3 sequence (DNA): TGTGCCATCGGGGGACAGGGGGTGTTCTATGGCTACACCTTC. Encoded protein: CAIGGQGVFYGYTF.

The gene calls are TRBV28 and TRBJ2-3, with D unclear. Trimming pared 2 bases from V and 6 bases from J, leaving 12 bases between. This CDR3 comprises 14 residues. Looked up from germline, CDR1 is MDHEN and CDR2 is SYDVKM. CDR3 residues: CASSLNPAPDTQYF. CDR3 DNA sequence: TGTGCCAGCAGTTTAAATCCTGCCCCGGATACGCAGTATTTT.

The chain combines TRBV11-1 with TRBJ2-3; D is unclear. CDR1 SGHAT and CDR2 FQDESV come from the germline V gene (reference sequence). V gave up 3 bases and J gave up 2 bases, with 3 bases separating them. The CDR3 is 12 residues long. The CDR3 reads CASSFHTDTQYF. The CDR3 DNA sequence: TGTGCCAGCAGCTTTCACACAGATACGCAGTATTTT.

With regard to this clonotype: Since a much larger clone is just one base distant, this may be a read error. The V gene is TRBV7-2, the J gene TRBJ2-1, with D uncertain. Germline V gene data show CDR1 as SGHTA and CDR2 as FQGNSA. The CDR3 has 14 amino acids. Trimming removed 5 bases at V and 13 bases at J, with 21 bases between. CDR3 DNA: TGTGCCAGCAGCGTAGACCCTCGAAGCAGCATACAGTTCTTC. Its protein is CASSVDPRSSIQFF.

This chain links TRBV20-1 with TRBJ2-7, with 9 bases identical to TRBD1. Germline V gene lookup returns CDR1 DFQATT and CDR2 SNEGSKA (reference sequence). After removal of 1 base from V and 5 bases from J, the junction contained 9 bases not matched to a gene. The CDR3 length is 15 residues. The CDR3 sequence is CSARAGTGNSHEQYF. In nucleotides, the CDR3 is TGCAGTGCTAGAGCCGGGACAGGGAATTCCCACGAGCAGTACTTC.

The chain combines TRBV7-2 with TRBJ2-5; possibly TRBD1 for D (5 bases). V shed 5 bases and J shed 11 bases, with 27 bases lying between them. Germline V gives CDR1 SGHTA, CDR2 FQGNSA. The CDR3 runs 16 residues. In nucleotides, the CDR3 is TGTGCCAGCAGCCCCTCGCAGGGAAAAGTCAACAATGAGCAGTACTTC. Translating gives CASSPSQGKVNNEQYF.

The chain recombines TRBV7-2 with TRBJ2-1; the D call may be TRBD1 or TRBD2 (6 bases each). The V end was cut by 5 bases, the J end by 1 base, with 15 bases between. The CDR3 runs 16 residues. Germline V lookup: CDR1 SGHTA, CDR2 FQGNSA. CDR3 in amino acids: CASSPGADPSYNEQFF. In DNA, the CDR3 is TGTGCCAGCAGCCCGGGGGCCGACCCTTCCTACAATGAGCAGTTCTTC.

This chain's CDR3 is CASRQQGMDGNTIYF. CDR3 bases: TGTGCCAGCAGGCAACAGGGAATGGACGGAAACACCATATATTTT. V gene TRBV6-5 combines with J gene TRBJ1-3, with D perhaps TRBD1 (6 bases). This CDR3 has 15 residues. CDR1 and CDR2 from the germline V gene are MNHEY and SVGAGI. Trimming took off 6 bases at V and 4 bases at J, with 16 bases between the two ends.

The chain recombines TRBV7-2 with TRBJ2-3; 12 nucleotides align to TRBD2. J gave up 8 bases and V 2 bases, and 11 bases lay outside the gene matches. The V gene's germline CDR1 is SGHTA and CDR2 FQGNSA. CDR3 length: 17 residues. CDR3 nucleotide sequence: TGTGCCAGCAGCTTATTCTGGACTAGCGGGGTTCAGGTTACGCAGTATTTT. Amino acid sequence: CASSLFWTSGVQVTQYF.

This CDR3 is CASKQDRENTEAFF. CDR3 DNA sequence: TGTGCCAGCAAACAGGACAGGGAGAACACTGAAGCTTTCTTT. This chain connects TRBV27 to TRBJ1-1, with TRBD1 matching 8 bases. The germline V gene encodes CDR1 MNHEY and CDR2 SMNVEV (reference sequence). The CDR3 has 14 residues. V trimming: 7 bases; J trimming: 1 base; junction bases outside the gene matches: 5.

The rearrangement uses TRBV6-2 or TRBV6-3 and TRBJ2-7, with 7 positions matching TRBD1. This CDR3 contains 16 residues. V dropped 0 bases and J dropped 0; count of bases not matched to a gene: 5. From germline, CDR1 is MNHEY and CDR2 SVGEGT. In DNA, the CDR3 is TGTGCCAGCAGTTACTCGCGCCAGGGGGACTCCTACGAGCAGTACTTC. Amino acid sequence: CASSYSRQGDSYEQYF.

This clonotype was observed a few times. CDR3 in DNA: TGTGCCAGTTCAATCACAACCTACGAGCAGTACTTC. It codes for CASSITTYEQYF. The chain links TRBV3-1 to TRBJ2-7; D is unclear. The length of the CDR3 is 12 residues. Trimming took 9 bases from V and 2 from J, leaving 11 bases between them. Germline values: CDR1 LGHDT, CDR2 YNNKEL (reference sequence).

This chain links TRBV7-3 with TRBJ2-1, with TRBD2 as a possible D gene (5 bases). Trimming removed 2 bases at V and 9 bases at J, with 11 bases between. The CDR3 is 13 amino acids. The germline V gene has CDR1 SGHTA and CDR2 FQGTGA. The CDR3 nucleotides are TGTGCCAGCAGCTTAGTATCCGAGGGTGAGCAGTTCTTC. As protein: CASSLVSEGEQFF.

This clonotype was observed a few times. The chain carries TRBV4-2 and TRBJ1-2; D ambiguous. The V end lost 0 bases, the J end lost 6 bases, and 8 bases lay between the germline ends. The CDR3 is made up of 13 amino acids. CDR1 and CDR2 (germline): LGHNA, YNFKEQ. The CDR3 DNA reads as TGTGCCAGCAGCCAAGATAATGGCAATGGCTACACCTTC. It codes for CASSQDNGNGYTF.

This clonotype was picked up one time. A much more abundant neighbour one base away suggests this may be a read error. V usage is TRBV12-3 or TRBV12-4 and J usage is TRBJ1-2, with a weak D call TRBD1 (5 bases). V was pared by 5 bases and J by 4 bases, with 14 bases between. CDR3 length: 14 residues. The CDR3 loop is CASSVGGGGYGYTF. In nucleotides, the CDR3 is TGTGCCAGCAGTGTTGGGGGTGGTGGCTATGGCTACACCTTC.

The chain combines TRBV2 with TRBJ1-2, with D perhaps matching TRBD1 (6 bases). The length of the CDR3 is 14 residues. Germline V CDR1 and CDR2: SNHLY, FYNNEI. V was clipped by 2 bases and J by 5 bases, with 12 bases between them. Here the CDR3 DNA reads TGTGCCAGCAGTGAAAGGCAGGGGCTATATGGCTACACCTTC. Translation: CASSERQGLYGYTF. The complete variable domain, with remaining parts taken from reference TRBV2 and TRBJ1-2, reads EPEVTQTPSHQVTQMGQEVILRCVPISNHLYFYWYRQILGQKVEFLVSFYNNEISEKSEIFDDQFSVERPDGSNFTLKIRSTKLEDSAMYFCASSERQGLYGYTFGSGTRLTVV.

V and J are TRBV4-3 and TRBJ2-7; 10 bases match TRBD2. The assigned J gene may be wrong: the sequence end matches TRBJ2-5 better. The V gene's germline CDR1 is LGHNA and CDR2 YSLEER. This CDR3 is built from 16 residues. The CDR3 region is CASSQDSGGLAETQYF. CDR3 DNA: TGCGCCAGCAGCCAAGATAGCGGGGGGTTGGCTGAGACCCAGTACTTC.